Described below is a single TCR beta chain sequence and its context. Its antigen target is currently unknown. No per-base quality is available; no much larger clone lies one base away. This entry belongs to a study of identical twins (dated by TCRdb to about 2016). As for the study more broadly: The study deep-sequenced TCR alpha and beta repertoires from monozygotic twins, unrelated adults of various ages and cord blood to test whether fetal clonotypes persist. To rule out contamination, replicate twin experiments were performed at different times with different library preparation protocols. The investigation overall reported the following: Out-of-frame TCR alpha sharing in monozygotic twins was systematically underestimated by recombination models, whereas sharing between unrelated individuals was in agreement with the recombination models. Out-of-frame TCR alpha sequences shared between twins showed an excess of low generation-probability sequences compared with coincidental sharing between unrelated individuals. A weaker excess of twin sharing was found in beta out-of-frame sequences because the signal-to-noise ratio was lowered by fewer shared sequences. Abundant cord blood beta clonotypes carried fewer insertions; young adult naive repertoires showed a weaker similar trend, while memory repertoires showed none. Because the same donors could not be followed over many years, the conclusions relied on cross-sectional statistical analysis. Zero-insertion analyses could be partly confounded by invariant T cells such as MAIT and iNKT, though diverse VJ usage argued against such confounding for most clonotypes.

Only healthy Caucasian donors were included. The twin cohort consisted of three pairs of female monozygotic twins, all aged roughly 18 to 29 years. The RNA used for TCR libraries was isolated from peripheral blood mononuclear cells. The protocol used for the library was 5' RACE. The instrument was an Illumina HiSeq 2000. Template switching introduced a universal primer binding site; the final cDNA contained a unique molecular identifier, enabling accurate counting of TCR cDNA molecules. First-strand cDNA for TCR alpha and beta chains was synthesized from specific primers in the conserved constant-segment region. Each cDNA library was double barcoded, with a SMART-Mk sample barcode plus Illumina barcodes, to control for contamination. TruSeq adapter sequences and Illumina sample barcodes were added in two successive PCR steps. TCR alpha and beta cDNA libraries were sequenced on the Illumina HiSeq platform with custom primers. For the original study's pipeline: MiGEC processed the raw reads to extract unique molecular identifiers, while MiXCR was used to determine the CDR3 positions. Recombination models were inferred per individual with the repgenHMM and IGoR tools using an EM algorithm. Shared clonotypes were analyzed with the tcR package in R, and sharing was normalized by the product of cloneset sizes. To study raw recombination free of thymic and clonal selection effects, out-of-frame nonproductive sequences were analyzed. The public reads were quality trimmed at Q25 with fastp and then assembled into clones with MiXCR by TCRdb, keeping productive beta chains. All rows with the same CDR3 protein become a single entry with the most common DNA and genes. TCRdb's processing, not the study's, gives the V and J calls here. The sample has roughly 750,000 distinct CDR3 sequences on record, approximately 22% of them singletons. The ten biggest clones cover approximately 4.3% of the sample.

The CDR3 holds 15 amino acids from the cysteine to the phenylalanine. Only the CDR3 DNA is retained, 45 bases long and in frame from the first base. V sheds 3 bases and J sheds 1 base, leaving 14 bases between their ends. The CDR1 and CDR2 encoded by the germline V gene are SGHDT and YYEEEE. Separately, the same data were catalogued under a study of T cells expressing NK-cell markers. The second study's authors report: Three sorted T-cell subsets (CD3+CD56+NKG2C+, CD3+CD56+NKG2C- and CD3+CD56-NKG2C+) from several donors had their TCR beta-chain repertoires profiled. Among the eight sequenced donors, seven were HCMV-seropositive and one was HCMV-seronegative. To restrict sorting to alphabetaTCR-expressing T cells, an anti-gammadeltaTCR antibody was added in several experiments. In roughly six donors, the dominant CD3+CD56+NKG2C+ clonotypes were among the top 10 CD8+ clonotypes and accounted for about 1.0-7.5% of CD8+ T cells. Those dominant clonotypes were again the most abundant among CD3+CD56-NKG2C+ cells in several donors, at about 28.3-65%. Whether the expanded NKG2C-expressing T cell clones were specific for HCMV antigens remained unclear. The eight sequenced donors were randomly selected healthy volunteers, three men and five women. HCMV-specific IgG was detected in serum with a commercial ELISA kit to determine HCMV serostatus. For roughly six donors, bulk peripheral blood T-cell repertoires were also sequenced from unsorted PBMC. MIGEC handled demultiplexing of the reads and grouping by UMI, while MiTCR was used to assemble and quantify clonotypes. To remove erroneous sequences, TCR cDNA sequences were retained only when supported by two or more reads. The tcR package was used for downstream repertoire analysis, and clonotypes were matched across fractions by CDR3 nucleotide sequence plus V segment. VDJmatch was used to annotate antigen specificity against VDJdb, with one amino acid substitution in CDR3 allowed.

The V and J genes are TRBV5-6 and TRBJ2-7; TRBD2 is possibly the D segment (5 matching bases). This sequence originates from a woman aged 18-29 years in good health. The sequenced material came from PBMCs. The nucleotides read TGTGCCAGCAGCTGGACCCCGACGGGATCCTACGAGCAGTACTTC. Its translation is CASSWTPTGSYEQYF.